Given below is one TCR beta chain in context. This CDR3 contains 13 residues. Trimming pared 3 bases from V and 2 bases from J, leaving 7 bases between. Germline loops: CDR1 LNHDA, CDR2 SQIVND (reference sequence). The data are from a study of blood T cell repertoires in COVID-19. Study details: The study drew acute and convalescent COVID-19 samples from the United States, Italy and Spain.

In the original analysis: From reference gene primer amplification, estimates of nucleated cell counts were derived. Measured with immunoSEQ multiplex PCR; TCRdb has only the in-frame clones, and not every one. D and trimming were read from the DNA, whereas the V and J calls and clone size are those reported in that table. The table has over 100,000 clones, about 81% seen once; the top ten hold roughly 7.9%. This TCR was sampled from a man in his 70s with acute or convalescent COVID-19. Input material: peripheral blood. The chain has TRBV19 and TRBJ1-1; D unclear. CDR3 protein: CASSIQINTEAFF. The CDR3 bases are TGTGCCAGTAGTATTCAGATAAACACTGAAGCTTTCTTT.